The TCR beta chain under discussion was sequenced for a study of blood T cells in healthy people across ages. A J-beta primer mix and a sample-barcoded 5' primer were used in a second PCR of roughly 6 to 12 cycles. TCRdb re-derived calls from the 5' RACE reads in MiXCR, one entry per CDR3 protein. Of approximately 690,000 distinct CDR3 sequences listed, 58% were seen once; the top ten hold 35% to 40%. This clonotype was observed a few times. Germline V gives CDR1 SNHLY, CDR2 FYNNEI. The CDR3 length is 15 residues. The V end was cut by 4 bases, the J end by 5 bases, with 16 bases between. The J gene is TRBJ2-3, the V gene TRBV2; D might be TRBD2 (5 bases). This clonotype originated in a man aged 60-69 years in good health. Sequenced material: blood. The CDR3: CASSVEGHLVDTQYF. CDR3 in DNA: TGTGCCAGCAGTGTTGAGGGCCATCTCGTAGATACGCAGTATTTT.